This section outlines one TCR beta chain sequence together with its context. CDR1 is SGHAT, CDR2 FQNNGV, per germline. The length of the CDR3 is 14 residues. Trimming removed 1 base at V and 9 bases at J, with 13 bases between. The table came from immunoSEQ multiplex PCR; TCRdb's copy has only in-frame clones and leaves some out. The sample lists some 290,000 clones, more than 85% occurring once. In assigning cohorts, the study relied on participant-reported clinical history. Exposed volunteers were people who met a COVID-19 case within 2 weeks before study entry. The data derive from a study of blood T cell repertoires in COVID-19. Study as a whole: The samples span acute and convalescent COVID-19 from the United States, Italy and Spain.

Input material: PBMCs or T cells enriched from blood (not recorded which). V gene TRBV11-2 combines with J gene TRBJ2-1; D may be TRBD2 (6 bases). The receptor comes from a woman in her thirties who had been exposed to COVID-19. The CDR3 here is CASSLGLDSGEQFF. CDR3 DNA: TGTGCCAGCAGCTTAGGACTAGATTCCGGTGAGCAGTTCTTC.